This entry concerns a single T cell receptor (beta chain). Antigen specificity is unknown. Primed by a sample-barcoded 5' primer and a J-beta primer mix, a second PCR proceeded for 7 to 11 cycles. Every sample returned 2.5 million or more CDR3-containing paired-end reads. TCRdb re-called the 5' RACE reads with MiXCR, one entry per CDR3 protein. Of approximately 880,000 distinct CDR3 sequences listed, around 46% are singletons. The data belong to a study of blood T cells in healthy people across ages. Notes on the study in general: Diversity estimates from one million T cells were considered underestimates. PBMCs went unsorted, and a conclusive naive versus antigen-experienced comparison was therefore prevented.

V shed 0 bases and J shed 11 bases, with 25 bases lying between them. The CDR3 runs 17 residues. Germline assignment: CDR1 LGHDT and CDR2 YNNKEL (reference sequence). Each donor gave approximately 9.7 milliliters of peripheral blood. The specimen sequenced was blood. The chain has TRBV3-1 and TRBJ2-5; D ambiguous. This clonotype was sampled from a man younger than 40 in good health. The DNA for the CDR3 is TGTGCCAGCAGCCAAGATGGGTTGTTCACTACACCCTACGGGCAGTACTTC. This encodes CASSQDGLFTTPYGQYF.